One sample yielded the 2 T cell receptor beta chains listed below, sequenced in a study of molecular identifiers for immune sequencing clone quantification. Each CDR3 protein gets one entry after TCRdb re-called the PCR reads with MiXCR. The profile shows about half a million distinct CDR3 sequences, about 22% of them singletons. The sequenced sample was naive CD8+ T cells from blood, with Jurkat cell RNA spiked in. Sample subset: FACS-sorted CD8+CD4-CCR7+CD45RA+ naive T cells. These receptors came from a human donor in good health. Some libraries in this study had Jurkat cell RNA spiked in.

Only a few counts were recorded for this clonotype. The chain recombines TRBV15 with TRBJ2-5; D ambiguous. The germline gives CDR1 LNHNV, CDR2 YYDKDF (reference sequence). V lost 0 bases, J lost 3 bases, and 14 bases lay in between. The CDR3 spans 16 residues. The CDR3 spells CATSRDQGALKETQYF. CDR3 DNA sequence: TGTGCCACCAGCAGAGATCAAGGAGCGTTAAAAGAGACCCAGTACTTC.

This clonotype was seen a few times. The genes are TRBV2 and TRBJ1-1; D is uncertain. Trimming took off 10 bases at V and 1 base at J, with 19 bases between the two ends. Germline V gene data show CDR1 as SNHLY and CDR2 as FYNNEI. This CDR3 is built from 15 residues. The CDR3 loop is CATRMNREANTEAFF. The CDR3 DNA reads TGTGCCACCAGAATGAATAGGGAGGCGAACACTGAAGCTTTCTTT.